These 28 T cell receptor beta chains came from one sample sequenced in a study. MiXCR, applied by TCRdb to the 5' RACE reads, yields one record per CDR3 protein. The sample lists 20,000 to 25,000 distinct CDR3 sequences, more than 25% occurring once. Sequencing used tumor-infiltrating naive CD4+ T cells sorted from the breast tumor. The subset denotes: naive CD4+ T cells, CD4+CD45RA+CD25-. All receptors derive from a female donor with breast cancer.

This clonotype has ten or more counts. This rearrangement joins TRBV7-3 to TRBJ2-1; TRBD2 matches at 8 bases. Germline V gene lookup returns CDR1 SGHTA and CDR2 FQGTGA. The CDR3 totals 16 residues. V trimming: 0 bases; J trimming: 2 bases; junction bases outside the gene matches: 3. Here the CDR3 DNA reads TGTGCCAGCAGCTTAACCAGCGGGAGACCCTACAATGAGCAGTTCTTC. It specifies CASSLTSGRPYNEQFF. Full variable domain (missing parts from reference TRBV7-3 and TRBJ2-1): GAGVSQTPSNKVTEKGKYVELRCDPISGHTALYWYRQSLGQGPEFLIYFQGTGAADDSGLPNDRFFAVRPEGSVSTLKIQRTERGDSAVYLCASSLTSGRPYNEQFFGPGTRLTVL.

This clonotype was seen a handful of times. This chain uses TRBV12-3 or TRBV12-4 with TRBJ1-5; D unresolved. The CDR3 is 16 amino acids. Trimming stripped 3 bases from V and 2 bases from J, with 14 bases between. The CDR3 DNA sequence: TGTGCCAGCAGTTTGGTGGCCGCCGGGGGCAATCAGCCCCAGCATTTT. This encodes CASSLVAAGGNQPQHF.

This clonotype has ten or more counts. This CDR3 reads CASSQVGDPGEQYF. Written as DNA, the CDR3 is TGTGCCAGCAGCCAAGTTGGGGACCCCGGCGAGCAGTACTTC. The chain combines TRBV3-1 with TRBJ2-7; either TRBD1 or TRBD2 may supply D (5 bases each). Trimming shortened V by 1 base and J by 6 bases, and 13 bases separated the two germline ends. Germline V CDR1 and CDR2: LGHDT, YNNKEL (reference sequence). The CDR3 runs 14 residues.

This clonotype was seen a handful of times. This chain uses TRBV18 with TRBJ2-1, with 15 positions matching TRBD2. CDR3 length: 15 amino acids. The V gene's germline CDR1 is KGHSH and CDR2 LQKENI. Unmatched junction bases numbered 3, after V lost 4 bases and J lost 8 bases. Here the CDR3 DNA reads TGTGCCAGCTCACGGACTAGCGGGAGGGAGGATGAGCAGTTCTTC. This sequence encodes CASSRTSGREDEQFF.

The sample holds a few counts of this clonotype. The gene calls are TRBV20-1 and TRBJ2-7; 10 bases are a match to TRBD2. Trimming cost V 6 bases and J 2 bases; bases outside gene matches: 4. Germline loops: CDR1 DFQATT, CDR2 SNEGSKA (reference sequence). This CDR3 is 13 amino acids long. For the CDR3, the DNA is TGCAGTGCACAAGGACTAGCGGCCTACGAGCAGTACTTC. It specifies CSAQGLAAYEQYF.

This chain joins TRBV12-3 or TRBV12-4 and TRBJ2-2; D is perhaps TRBD2 (6 bases). CDR3 length equals 15 residues. V was trimmed by 6 bases and J by 2 bases, leaving 13 bases between them. CDR3 coding DNA: TGTGCCAGCAGCTCCTTCGGGGGAAACACCGGGGAGCTGTTTTTT. Encoded protein: CASSSFGGNTGELFF.

This chain connects TRBV7-9 to TRBJ2-1; TRBD2 agrees at 15 bases. J gave up 4 bases and V 1 base, and 5 bases lay outside the gene matches. Germline CDR1 reads SEHNR; CDR2 reads FQNEAQ (reference sequence). The length of the CDR3 is 18 residues. This CDR3 is CASSLGTSGRADYNEQFF. CDR3 nucleotides: TGTGCCAGCAGCTTAGGGACTAGCGGGAGGGCCGATTACAATGAGCAGTTCTTC.

This clonotype was counted ten times or more. The CDR3 nucleotides read TGTGCCTCATCGGCGGGACAGCGGAGTGAAAAACTGTTTTTT. This translates into CASSAGQRSEKLFF. J is TRBJ1-4 and V is TRBV10-3, with 7 bases fitting TRBD1. The CDR3 length is 14 residues. J was trimmed by 7 bases and V by 11 bases; bases with no gene match: 13. The germline V gene encodes CDR1 ENHRY and CDR2 SYGVKD.

As regards this clonotype: A much larger clone lies one base from this, so it may be a read error. The chain uses TRBV5-1 and TRBJ2-1, with D possibly being TRBD2 (5 bases). The CDR3 length is 13 residues. Germline V gene sequence: CDR1 SGHRS, CDR2 YFSETQ. The V and J ends lost 6 bases and 6 bases respectively, with 13 bases between them. This CDR3 is CASNLDCGNEQFF. DNA for the CDR3: TGCGCCAGCAACCTGGACTGCGGCAATGAGCAGTTCTTC.

This clonotype is medium-sized in the sample. This rearrangement joins TRBV15 to TRBJ2-1; TRBD1 agrees at 9 bases. Germline CDR1 is LNHNV and CDR2 is YYDKDF (reference sequence). V dropped 3 bases and J dropped 8; count of bases not matched to a gene: 11. The CDR3 loop spans 16 amino acids. The CDR3 spells CATSRGRTGDSHEQFF. DNA for the CDR3: TGTGCCACCAGCAGGGGTCGGACAGGGGATTCCCATGAGCAGTTCTTC. Using reference TRBV15 and TRBJ2-1 for the parts outside the CDR3, the full variable domain is DAMVIQNPRYQVTQFGKPVTLSCSQTLNHNVMYWYQQKSSQAPKLLFHYYDKDFNNEADTPDNFQSRRPNTSFCFLDIRSPGLGDTAMYLCATSRGRTGDSHEQFFGPGTRLTVL.

This clonotype was counted ten times or more. The chain has TRBV15 and TRBJ1-2; D unclear. The CDR3 spans 15 residues. Germline V lookup: CDR1 LNHNV, CDR2 YYDKDF (reference sequence). The V and J ends lost 0 bases and 6 bases respectively, with 14 bases between them. The CDR3, as DNA: TGTGCCACCAGCAGAGATCGGAACGCTGGGGATGGCTACACCTTC. It encodes CATSRDRNAGDGYTF.

This clonotype showed up just a few times. The germline gene is not matched at one end of the junction; a read error may be the cause. V gene TRBV5-1 combines with J gene TRBJ1-6; a possible D gene is TRBD1 (6 bases). From germline, CDR1 is SGHRS and CDR2 YFSETQ. The CDR3 loop spans 15 amino acids. The CDR3 is CASSLSTGNISPPHF. As DNA, the CDR3 is TGCGCCAGCAGCTTATCAACAGGGAACATTTCACCCCCCCACTTT. The variable domain in full, with the rest retrieved from reference TRBV5-1 and TRBJ1-6, is KAGVTQTPRYLIKTRGQQVTLSCSPISGHRSVSWYQQTPGQGLQFLFEYFSETQRNKGNFPGRFSGRQFSNSRSEMNVSTLELGDSALYLCASSLSTGNISPPHFGNGTRLTVT.

The gene calls are TRBV3-1 and TRBJ2-2; TRBD2 is a possible D gene (5 bases). Germline V gives CDR1 LGHDT, CDR2 YNNKEL (reference sequence). The CDR3 runs to 13 residues. V was cut by 4 bases and J by 2 bases, with 5 bases left in between. The CDR3 bases are TGTGCCAGCAGCCGGACTAACACCGGGGAGCTGTTTTTT. Its translation: CASSRTNTGELFF.

J is TRBJ2-3 and V is TRBV6-1; D is unresolved. Germline lookup yields CDR1 MNHNS and CDR2 SASEGT. Between the trimmed V and J ends, which lost 11 bases and 5 bases, there was a span of 11 bases. The CDR3 totals 11 residues. Here the CDR3 DNA reads TGTGCCTGCGGTCTACAAGATACGCAGTATTTT. Translation: CACGLQDTQYF.

This clonotype appeared a few times. Written as DNA, the CDR3 is TGTGCCACCAGCAGACAAACAGGGGGTGGAGGAAACACCATATATTTT. It codes for CATSRQTGGGGNTIYF. The chain uses TRBV15 and TRBJ1-3; 8 nucleotides align to TRBD1. The CDR3 is made up of 16 amino acids. After removal of 2 bases from V and 4 bases from J, the junction contained 7 bases not matched to a gene. CDR1 and CDR2 (germline): LNHNV, YYDKDF (reference sequence).

As for this clonotype: This may arise from a read error, as a much more abundant clone is one base away. Given the absence of the conserved phenylalanine or tryptophan at the CDR3 end, a read error is likely. The chain employs TRBV6-6 and TRBJ1-2, with D possibly TRBD1 on 5 matching bases. V lost 6 bases and J 7 bases, leaving 9 bases between the germline ends. Germline V lookup: CDR1 MNHNY, CDR2 SVGAGI (reference sequence). There are 11 residues in the CDR3. CDR3 sequence: CASRGEGGYTL. The CDR3 DNA reads as TGTGCCAGCAGGGGGGAGGGTGGCTACACCCTC.

Worth noting for this clonotype: With a much larger clone just one base away, this may be a read error. V is TRBV27 and J is TRBJ2-1; D gene unclear. The length of the CDR3 is 12 residues. Looked up from germline, CDR1 is MNHEY and CDR2 is SMNVEV (reference sequence). The CDR3 spells CAGSSPSREQFF. DNA of the CDR3: TGTGCCGGCAGTTCCCCAAGTAGAGAGCAGTTCTTC.

The chain uses TRBV7-8 and TRBJ1-6; D perhaps matches TRBD1 (5 bases). CDR1 SGHVS and CDR2 FQNEAQ come from the germline V gene. This CDR3 contains 18 residues. V was shortened by 5 bases and J by 10 bases, with 27 bases between the two germline ends. The CDR3 sequence is CASSPWTSGRWGGSPLHF. As DNA, the CDR3 is TGTGCCAGCAGCCCGTGGACTAGCGGGAGATGGGGGGGGTCACCCCTCCACTTT. The full variable domain, in which reference TRBV7-8 and TRBJ1-6 provide the parts outside the CDR3, is GAGVSQSPRYKVAKRGQDVALRCDPISGHVSLFWYQQALGQGPEFLTYFQNEAQLDKSGLPSDRFFAERPEGSVSTLKIQRTQQEDSAVYLCASSPWTSGRWGGSPLHFGNGTRLTVT.

Notes on this clonotype: One end of the junction is discordant with germline, which a read error may explain. This chain links TRBV4-1 with TRBJ1-5; no clear D. Germline CDR1 MGHRA, CDR2 YSYEKL. The CDR3 contains 15 residues. The CDR3 loop is CASNQEARTNQPQHF. CDR3 DNA: TGCGCCAGCAACCAAGAGGCCAGGACTAATCAGCCCCAGCACTTT.

The genes are TRBV27 and TRBJ1-2; D remains unclear. The V and J ends lost 2 bases and 5 bases respectively, with 18 bases between them. Per germline, CDR1 MNHEY and CDR2 SMNVEV (reference sequence). The CDR3 runs 16 residues. The CDR3 reads CASSLTPGTAWYGYTF. The CDR3 region has the DNA TGTGCCAGCAGTTTAACGCCGGGTACTGCTTGGTATGGCTACACCTTC.

This clonotype was picked up a small number of times. The chain has TRBV7-8 and TRBJ1-5; TRBD1 matches 7 bases. Germline-derived CDR1 and CDR2 are SGHVS and FQNEAQ. V shed 4 bases and J 3 bases; nucleotides not matched to a gene: 12. This CDR3 is 17 amino acids long. DNA of the CDR3: TGTGCCAGCAGCTCCAAAACAGGGGCAAGGGCCAATCAGCCCCAGCATTTT. Translating it yields CASSSKTGARANQPQHF. The entire variable domain, with the rest obtained from reference TRBV7-8 and TRBJ1-5, is as follows: GAGVSQSPRYKVAKRGQDVALRCDPISGHVSLFWYQQALGQGPEFLTYFQNEAQLDKSGLPSDRFFAERPEGSVSTLKIQRTQQEDSAVYLCASSSKTGARANQPQHFGDGTRLSIL.

The V gene is TRBV14, the J gene TRBJ2-7, with TRBD2 identical over 13 bases. CDR3 length: 17 amino acids. The V gene end was trimmed by 3 bases and the J gene end by 2 bases; junction bases not matched to a gene: 7. Looked up from germline, CDR1 is SGHDN and CDR2 is FVKESK. The CDR3 reads CASSHDRLAGGAYEQYF. The CDR3 DNA follows: TGTGCCAGCAGCCACGACCGACTAGCGGGGGGAGCCTACGAGCAGTACTTC.

This clonotype was picked up many times. The chain links TRBV5-1 to TRBJ2-7, with 12 bases identical to TRBD2. CDR1 is SGHRS, CDR2 YFSETQ, per germline. The V and J ends lost 4 bases and 1 base, in that order; junction bases with no gene match: 3. The CDR3 spans 15 residues. CDR3 nucleotide sequence: TGCGCCAGCAGCCACGGACTAGCGGGGTCCTACGAGCAGTACTTC. Amino acid sequence: CASSHGLAGSYEQYF.

This sequence joins TRBV20-1 and TRBJ2-1; D is tentatively TRBD1 or TRBD2 (5 bases each). This CDR3 is built from 15 residues. The germline gives CDR1 DFQATT, CDR2 SNEGSKA (reference sequence). V was pared by 1 base and J by 0 bases, with 10 bases between. The CDR3 protein is CSARVGVSSYNEQFF. DNA of the CDR3: TGCAGTGCTAGAGTGGGGGTGAGCTCCTACAATGAGCAGTTCTTC.

The rearrangement joins TRBV24-1 to TRBJ2-1, with 9 bases fitting TRBD2. Germline-derived CDR1 and CDR2 are KGHDR and SFDVKD. The CDR3 is 16 amino acids. J was trimmed by 6 bases and V by 4 bases; bases with no gene match: 9. The DNA for the CDR3 is TGTGCCACCAGTGACCCCGGGACTAGCTCCGGCAATGAGCAGTTCTTC. This sequence encodes CATSDPGTSSGNEQFF.

In its sample, this clonotype is medium-sized. The chain carries TRBV20-1 and TRBJ1-2, with 10 nucleotides matching TRBD1. The CDR3 extends over 13 amino acids. Germline-derived CDR1 and CDR2 are DFQATT and SNEGSKA (reference sequence). V trimming: 5 bases; J trimming: 6 bases; junction bases outside the gene matches: 6. The CDR3 sequence: CSAPRQGADGYTF. The CDR3 DNA sequence: TGCAGTGCTCCTCGACAGGGGGCGGATGGCTACACCTTC.

The chain employs TRBV24-1 and TRBJ2-1, with 7 nucleotides matching TRBD2. The V gene's germline CDR1 is KGHDR and CDR2 SFDVKD. This CDR3 has 15 residues. J lost 2 bases, V lost 4 bases, and 4 bases had no gene match. The CDR3 reads CATSDKLATYNEQFF. For the CDR3, the DNA is TGTGCCACCAGTGACAAACTAGCGACCTACAATGAGCAGTTCTTC.

As concerns this clonotype: A single base separates this from a much larger clone, so it may be a read error. This likely comes from a read error, as the CDR3 has no conserved phenylalanine or tryptophan at its end. This chain connects TRBV5-1 to TRBJ1-2, with 10 positions matching TRBD1. The V gene end was trimmed by 3 bases and the J gene end by 5 bases; junction bases not matched to a gene: 4. Germline loops: CDR1 SGHRS, CDR2 YFSETQ. This CDR3 contains 14 residues. CDR3 DNA sequence: TGCGCCAGCAGCTCCGGGACAGGGGCTTATGGCTACACCTCC. Translated, it gives CASSSGTGAYGYTS.